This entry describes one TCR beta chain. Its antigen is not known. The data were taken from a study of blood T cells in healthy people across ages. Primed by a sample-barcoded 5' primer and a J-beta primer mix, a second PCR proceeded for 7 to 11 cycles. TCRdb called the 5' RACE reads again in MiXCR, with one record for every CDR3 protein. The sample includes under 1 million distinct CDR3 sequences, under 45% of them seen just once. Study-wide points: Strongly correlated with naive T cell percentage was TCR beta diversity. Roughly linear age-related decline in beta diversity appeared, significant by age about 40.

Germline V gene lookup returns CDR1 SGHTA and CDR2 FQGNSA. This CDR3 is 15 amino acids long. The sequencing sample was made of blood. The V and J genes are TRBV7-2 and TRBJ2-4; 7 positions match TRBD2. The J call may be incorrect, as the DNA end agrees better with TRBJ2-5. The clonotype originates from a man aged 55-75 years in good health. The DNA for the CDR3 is TGTGCCAGCAGCTTAGCGAGCGGGGCCAAAGAGACCCAGTACTTC. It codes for CASSLASGAKETQYF.